Following are 8 T cell receptor beta chains from one sample sequenced in a study of blood T cell repertoires in COVID-19. TCRdb's copy holds only in-frame clones and misses some; the assay was immunoSEQ multiplex PCR. The table includes 150,000 to 190,000 clones, 70% to 85% detected once. The sequenced sample consisted of peripheral blood. Source of these receptors: a woman in her forties or fifties with acute or convalescent COVID-19.

J is TRBJ2-5 and V is TRBV9; perhaps TRBD1 as D (6 bases). V was pared by 1 base and J by 5 bases, with 12 bases between. The CDR3 runs 14 residues. Germline values: CDR1 SGDLS, CDR2 YYNGEE. The CDR3: CASSVRGSEETQYF. CDR3 coding DNA: TGTGCCAGCAGCGTAAGGGGGTCGGAGGAGACCCAGTACTTC.

This clone was seen once. The CDR3 sequence is CASSQDHGGRYGYTF. The CDR3 DNA reads TGCGCCAGCAGCCAAGATCATGGGGGCCGGTATGGCTACACCTTC. V gene TRBV4-3 combines with J gene TRBJ1-2; D is perhaps TRBD1 (6 bases). V shed 0 bases and J shed 5 bases, with 13 bases lying between them. CDR3 length: 15 residues. CDR1 and CDR2 (germline): LGHNA, YSLEER.

The V gene is TRBV29-1, the J gene TRBJ2-3; 7 nucleotides align to TRBD1. J lost 0 bases, V lost 5 bases, and 8 bases had no gene match. This CDR3 region has 15 residues. Per germline, CDR1 SQVTM and CDR2 ANQGSEA. CDR3 bases: TGCAGCGTTACCCACGGGACAGCTAGCACAGATACGCAGTATTTT. Its translation is CSVTHGTASTDTQYF.

The chain links TRBV4-1 to TRBJ2-3; no reliable D call. Between the trimmed V and J ends, which lost 5 bases and 5 bases, there was a span of 8 bases. This CDR3 spans 12 amino acids. Germline V gives CDR1 MGHRA, CDR2 YSYEKL. The CDR3 region has the DNA TGCGCCAGCAGCACAACGGGAGATACGCAGTATTTT. Translating gives CASSTTGDTQYF.

The rearrangement joins TRBV6-2 or TRBV6-3 to TRBJ2-1, with D perhaps TRBD2 (6 bases). Per the germline V gene, CDR1 is MNHEY and CDR2 is SVGEGT. V was clipped by 6 bases and J by 3 bases, with 9 bases between them. The CDR3 is 13 amino acids. The CDR3 coding sequence is TGTGCCAGCAGCGCGGACTACTACAATGAGCAGTTCTTC. Translating gives CASSADYYNEQFF.

V is TRBV2 and J is TRBJ1-5; 9 bases agree with TRBD1. The junction had 6 bases not matched to a gene; V was cut back by 6 bases and J by 3 bases. In germline, CDR1 is SNHLY, CDR2 FYNNEI. The CDR3 sequence is 15 residues long. CDR3 coding DNA: TGTGCCAGCAGAGAACAGGGGGCGGACAATCAGCCCCAGCATTTT. Encoded protein: CASREQGADNQPQHF. The variable domain in full, with the rest retrieved from reference TRBV2 and TRBJ1-5, is EPEVTQTPSHQVTQMGQEVILRCVPISNHLYFYWYRQILGQKVEFLVSFYNNEISEKSEIFDDQFSVERPDGSNFTLKIRSTKLEDSAMYFCASREQGADNQPQHFGDGTRLSIL.

V and J are TRBV6-5 and TRBJ1-2; D not certain. Germline V lookup: CDR1 MNHEY, CDR2 SVGAGI. The CDR3 is made up of 13 amino acids. V was shortened by 2 bases and J by 9 bases, with 13 bases between the two germline ends. The CDR3: CASSYAQVGSYTF. CDR3 sequence (DNA): TGTGCCAGCAGTTACGCTCAGGTTGGTAGCTACACCTTC.

The CDR3 DNA is TGTGCCAGCAGCGTAGGGACACAGGGGGGGAACAATGAGCAGTTCTTC. Its translation is CASSVGTQGGNNEQFF. The chain is built from TRBV9 and TRBJ2-1; D is perhaps TRBD1 (8 bases). The length of the CDR3 is 16 residues. With 0 bases removed from V and 5 bases from J, the gap between germline ends came to 15 bases. Germline CDR1 is SGDLS and CDR2 is YYNGEE.